This T cell receptor (beta chain) came from a study of blood T cell repertoires in COVID-19. Study-level background: In each case, the material was cDNA or gDNA derived from T cells, B-cell-depleted T cells, or PBMCs.

As originally analysed: Estimation of nucleated cell counts was performed using reference gene primer amplification. Libraries were prepared by immunoSEQ multiplex PCR; TCRdb keeps only in-frame clonotypes and omits some of them. V and J calls and clone size are given by that table; D and trimming were obtained from the DNA. The sample has 150,000 to 200,000 clones, around 92% seen once. Trimming left V 6 bases short and J 2 bases short, with 17 bases between. The germline CDR1 and CDR2 sequences are KGHSH and LQKENI. CDR3 length: 16 amino acids. Seattle participants joined during active infection and were tracked over time.

This clonotype was sampled from a man aged 30-40 years with COVID-19, enrolled during active disease. The rearrangement uses TRBV18 and TRBJ1-5; TRBD1 is a possible D gene (6 bases). Sequencing was performed on peripheral blood. The CDR3 region is CASSPRGSPGNQPQHF. CDR3 coding DNA: TGTGCCAGCTCTCCTAGGGGGAGTCCAGGCAATCAGCCCCAGCATTTT. Full variable domain (outside the CDR3, taken from reference TRBV18 and TRBJ1-5): NAGVMQNPRHLVRRRGQEARLRCSPMKGHSHVYWYRQLPEEGLKFMVYLQKENIIDESGMPKERFSAEFPKEGPSILRIQQVVRGDSAAYFCASSPRGSPGNQPQHFGDGTRLSIL.